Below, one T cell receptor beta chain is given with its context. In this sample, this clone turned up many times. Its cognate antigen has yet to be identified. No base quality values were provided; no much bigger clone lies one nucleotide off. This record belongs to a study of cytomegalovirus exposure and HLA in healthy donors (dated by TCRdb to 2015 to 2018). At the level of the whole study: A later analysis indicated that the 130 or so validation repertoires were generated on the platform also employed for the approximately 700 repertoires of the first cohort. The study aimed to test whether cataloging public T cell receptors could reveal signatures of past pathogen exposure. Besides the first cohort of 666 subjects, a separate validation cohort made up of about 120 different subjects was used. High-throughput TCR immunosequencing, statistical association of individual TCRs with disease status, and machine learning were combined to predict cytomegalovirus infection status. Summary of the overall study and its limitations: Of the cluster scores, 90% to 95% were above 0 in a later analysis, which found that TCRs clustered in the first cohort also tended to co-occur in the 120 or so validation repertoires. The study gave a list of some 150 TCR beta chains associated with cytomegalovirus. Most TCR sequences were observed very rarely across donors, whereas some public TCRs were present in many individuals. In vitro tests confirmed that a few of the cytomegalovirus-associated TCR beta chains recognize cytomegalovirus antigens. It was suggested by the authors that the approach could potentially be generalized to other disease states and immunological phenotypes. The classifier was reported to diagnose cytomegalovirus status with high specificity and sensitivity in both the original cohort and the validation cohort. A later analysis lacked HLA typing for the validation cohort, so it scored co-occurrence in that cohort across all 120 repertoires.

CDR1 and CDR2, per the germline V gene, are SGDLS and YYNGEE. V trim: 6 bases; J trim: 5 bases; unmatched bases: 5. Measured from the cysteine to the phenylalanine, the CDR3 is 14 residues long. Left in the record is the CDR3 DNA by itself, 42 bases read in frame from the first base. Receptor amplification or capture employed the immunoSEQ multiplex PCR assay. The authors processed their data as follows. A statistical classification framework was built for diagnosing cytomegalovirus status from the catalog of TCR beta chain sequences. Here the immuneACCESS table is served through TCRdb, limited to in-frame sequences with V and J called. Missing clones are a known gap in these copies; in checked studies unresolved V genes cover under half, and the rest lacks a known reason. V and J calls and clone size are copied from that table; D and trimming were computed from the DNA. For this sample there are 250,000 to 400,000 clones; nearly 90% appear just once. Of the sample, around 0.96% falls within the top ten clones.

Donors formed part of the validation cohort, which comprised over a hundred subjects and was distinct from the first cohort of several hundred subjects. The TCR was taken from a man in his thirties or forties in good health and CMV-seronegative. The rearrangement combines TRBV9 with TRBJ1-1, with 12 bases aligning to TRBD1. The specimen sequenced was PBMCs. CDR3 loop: CASTGQGAGTEAFF. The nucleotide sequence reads TGTGCCAGCACGGGACAGGGGGCAGGGACTGAAGCTTTCTTT.